This T cell receptor beta chain was sequenced for a study of STAT5B mutations in CD4+ large granular lymphocyte leukemia. Germline trimming cut 1 base from V and 8 bases from J; bases unmatched to any gene: 19. CDR1 SGHRS and CDR2 YFSETQ come from the germline V gene. There are 20 residues in the CDR3. Assay: immunoSEQ multiplex PCR; the TCRdb copy retains only in-frame clones and omits some. The table has 38,000 or so clones, over 75% seen once. The origin of this receptor is a human donor in good health. The sample comprised CD4+ T cells from blood buffy coats. This sequence joins TRBV5-1 and TRBJ1-4; TRBD1 agrees at 11 bases. CDR3 nucleotide sequence: TGCGCCAGCAGCTTGTACCCATTAGTCCTACCCGGGACAGGGGGGGAAAAACTGTTTTTT. Encoded protein: CASSLYPLVLPGTGGEKLFF. Looking up the rest from reference TRBV5-1 and TRBJ1-4 gives the full variable domain: KAGVTQTPRYLIKTRGQQVTLSCSPISGHRSVSWYQQTPGQGLQFLFEYFSETQRNKGNFPGRFSGRQFSNSRSEMNVSTLELGDSALYLCASSLYPLVLPGTGGEKLFFGSGTQLSVL.